These 18 T cell receptor beta chains were sequenced from one sample in a study of graft-versus-host responses after intestinal transplantation. The researchers put 200,000 CFSE-labeled responder cells into plates with 200,000 irradiated, violet-dye-labeled stimulator cells. Assay: immunoSEQ multiplex PCR; the TCRdb copy retains only in-frame clones and omits some. The sample carries about 10,000 clones, around 30% recorded once. Sequenced material: alloreactive CD8+ T cells from a mixed lymphocyte reaction culture, taken before intestinal transplant. The subset denotes: CFSE-low proliferating T cells sorted from roughly six-day pre-transplant mixed lymphocyte reaction (GvH or HvG direction). The receptors derive from a human patient who received an intestinal transplant.

The chain uses TRBV7-6 and TRBJ2-5; D possibly corresponds to TRBD2 (7 bases). CDR1 is SGHVS and CDR2 is FNYEAQ in the germline V gene. The CDR3 is 15 amino acids. V was clipped by 5 bases and J by 5 bases, with 18 bases between them. The DNA of the CDR3 is TGTGCCAGCAGCCCATGGGGGGGCGCGGGGGAGACCCAGTACTTC. It codes for CASSPWGGAGETQYF.

The chain's CDR3 is CASSAGLAVLPRTDTQYF. The CDR3 nucleotides read TGCGCCAGCAGCGCCGGACTAGCGGTCCTACCCCGCACAGATACGCAGTATTTT. The chain uses TRBV5-1 and TRBJ2-3; 10 positions match TRBD2. This CDR3 comprises 18 residues. With 4 bases clipped from V and 1 base from J, the junction kept 12 bases outside the gene matches. Looked up from germline, CDR1 is SGHRS and CDR2 is YFSETQ.

V usage is TRBV28 and J usage is TRBJ2-5; tentatively, D is TRBD2 (6 bases). The CDR3 totals 12 residues. Germline lookup yields CDR1 MDHEN and CDR2 SYDVKM. The germline V and J ends were trimmed by 2 bases and 13 bases, with 14 bases remaining between them. The CDR3 loop is CASSLGTGTWYF. CDR3 DNA: TGTGCCAGCAGTTTAGGGACCGGGACTTGGTACTTC.

This clone has a handful of counts. The V call is TRBV19, the J call TRBJ2-1; 9 positions agree with TRBD2. CDR3 length: 14 amino acids. V trimming: 8 bases; J trimming: 4 bases; junction bases outside the gene matches: 6. Germline V gene data show CDR1 as LNHDA and CDR2 as SQIVND (reference sequence). The CDR3 region is CASHSGGDYNEQFF. CDR3 nucleotides: TGTGCCAGTCATAGCGGGGGAGATTACAATGAGCAGTTCTTC. The full variable domain, completed using reference TRBV19 and TRBJ2-1, is DGGITQSPKYLFRKEGQNVTLSCEQNLNHDAMYWYRQDPGQGLRLIYYSQIVNDFQKGDIAEGYSVSREKKESFPLTVTSAQKNPTAFYLCASHSGGDYNEQFFGPGTRLTVL.

This clone was observed a handful of times. The chain has TRBV4-1 and TRBJ2-2; weak D call: TRBD2 (5 bases). The V end lost 3 bases, the J end lost 2 bases, and 10 bases lay between the germline ends. The CDR3 is 15 residues long. CDR1 and CDR2 from the germline V gene are MGHRA and YSYEKL. The CDR3 DNA sequence: TGCGCCAGCAGCCAGAGGACGGGAAACACCGGGGAGCTGTTTTTT. Translation: CASSQRTGNTGELFF.

Concerning this clone: A much bigger clone sits one base away, suggesting this may be a read error. The CDR3, as DNA: TGCAGCGCTGGCGACTTCGGATCCCGGGGAGAGACCCAGTACTTC. Amino acids: CSAGDFGSRGETQYF. The chain joins TRBV29-1 to TRBJ2-5, with a weak D call TRBD2 (5 bases). The germline V gene has CDR1 SQVTM and CDR2 ANQGSEA. V shed 7 bases and J shed 4 bases, with 22 bases lying between them. The CDR3 totals 15 residues.

This chain links TRBV7-2 with TRBJ2-3; D possibly corresponds to TRBD2 (6 bases). V was trimmed by 4 bases and J by 4 bases, leaving 9 bases between them. Germline V gene sequence: CDR1 SGHTA, CDR2 FQGNSA. CDR3 length: 13 amino acids. The CDR3 DNA reads as TGTGCCAGCAGCTGGGGGGACCCAGATACGCAGTATTTT. Translation gives CASSWGDPDTQYF.

This clone is labeled as medium-sized. CDR3 nucleotides: TGTGCCAGCAGCCTACAGGGGGCGAGCACCGGGGAGCTGTTTTTT. Its protein is CASSLQGASTGELFF. The chain couples TRBV7-8 to TRBJ2-2; 9 bases fit TRBD1. The CDR3 runs to 15 residues. The germline CDR1 and CDR2 sequences are SGHVS and FQNEAQ. V lost 5 bases to trimming and J lost 4 bases; unmatched junction nucleotides: 5. Using reference TRBV7-8 and TRBJ2-2 for the parts outside the CDR3, the full variable domain is GAGVSQSPRYKVAKRGQDVALRCDPISGHVSLFWYQQALGQGPEFLTYFQNEAQLDKSGLPSDRFFAERPEGSVSTLKIQRTQQEDSAVYLCASSLQGASTGELFFGEGSRLTVL.

The chain links TRBV5-4 to TRBJ1-2, with 8 bases fitting TRBD1. This CDR3 is built from 15 residues. Trimming cost V 0 bases and J 4 bases; bases outside gene matches: 5. Germline CDR1 reads SGHNT; CDR2 reads YYREEE (reference sequence). The CDR3 loop is CASSLETGVGYGYTF. In nucleotides, the CDR3 is TGTGCCAGCAGCTTGGAGACAGGGGTTGGCTATGGCTACACCTTC.

This clone was detected only a few times. The chain carries TRBV7-2 and TRBJ2-1; 13 nucleotides match TRBD2. V was pared by 5 bases and J by 2 bases, with 3 bases of the junction left unmatched. The CDR3 consists of 16 residues. CDR1 is SGHTA and CDR2 is FQGNSA in the germline V gene. The CDR3 nucleotides are TGTGCCAGCAGCACGGGGACTAGCGGGGCCTACAATGAGCAGTTCTTC. It translates to CASSTGTSGAYNEQFF. The variable domain in full, completed from reference TRBV7-2 and TRBJ2-1, reads GAGVSQSPSNKVTEKGKDVELRCDPISGHTALYWYRQSLGQGLEFLIYFQGNSAPDKSGLPSDRFSAERTGGSVSTLTIQRTQQEDSAVYLCASSTGTSGAYNEQFFGPGTRLTVL.

A remark on this clone: Distinct nucleotide sequences in the sample also encode this CDR3. The V and J genes are TRBV29-1 and TRBJ1-2; TRBD1 agrees at 7 bases. V trimming: 4 bases; J trimming: 1 base; junction bases outside the gene matches: 3. CDR1 is SQVTM and CDR2 is ANQGSEA in the germline V gene. CDR3 length: 13 amino acids. CDR3 amino acids: CSVVAGGNYGYTF. The CDR3 coding sequence is TGCAGCGTTGTGGCAGGGGGTAACTATGGCTACACCTTC.

In this sample, this clone turned up once. The chain is built from TRBV6-1 and TRBJ1-1, with 9 bases lining up with TRBD1. The CDR3 is 14 amino acids. J lost 5 bases, V lost 5 bases, and 6 bases had no gene match. Germline assignment: CDR1 MNHNS and CDR2 SASEGT. In nucleotides, the CDR3 is TGTGCCAGCAGTTGGGGGACAGGGTTTACTGAAGCTTTCTTT. This gives the protein CASSWGTGFTEAFF.

The chain links TRBV10-3 to TRBJ2-7; no clear D gene. Trimming removed 4 bases at V and 3 bases at J, with 4 bases between. CDR3 length: 11 residues. Per the germline V gene, CDR1 is ENHRY and CDR2 is SYGVKD. Written as DNA, the CDR3 is TGTGCCATCAGTGCAGGCTACGAGCAGTACTTC. Residues: CAISAGYEQYF.

This clone showed up just a few times. Here the CDR3 reads CASSLGHYNEQFF. In DNA form, the CDR3 reads TGTGCCAGCAGTTTGGGGCATTACAATGAGCAGTTCTTC. V gene TRBV27 combines with J gene TRBJ2-1; tentatively, D is TRBD1 (5 bases). Trimming left V 3 bases short and J 4 bases short, with 7 bases between. The CDR3 sequence is 13 residues long. Germline V gene lookup returns CDR1 MNHEY and CDR2 SMNVEV (reference sequence).

This clone occurred a few times. The rearrangement joins TRBV6-5 to TRBJ2-7; a weak D match, TRBD2 (7 bases). The germline V and J ends were trimmed by 6 bases and 5 bases, with 11 bases remaining between them. The CDR3 extends over 12 amino acids. Germline-derived CDR1 and CDR2 are MNHEY and SVGAGI. The CDR3 DNA sequence: TGTGCCAGCAGCTGGGGGGGCGACGAGCAGTACTTC. This encodes CASSWGGDEQYF.

This clone is judged medium-sized. J is TRBJ2-5 and V is TRBV5-8, with D possibly being TRBD1 (6 bases). CDR3 length: 17 residues. Germline V lookup: CDR1 SGHTS, CDR2 YDEGEE. V was clipped by 0 bases and J by 1 base, with 16 bases between them. The CDR3 DNA reads as TGTGCCAGCAGCTTGGGCCTGCTAACAGGGCCCCAAGAGACCCAGTACTTC. It specifies CASSLGLLTGPQETQYF.

This clone was counted only a few times. This CDR3 reads CASSSYLKNSYEQYF. The CDR3 region has the DNA TGTGCCAGCAGTTCCTACCTCAAGAACTCCTACGAGCAGTACTTC. The rearrangement joins TRBV27 to TRBJ2-7, with no clear D. Trimming pared 4 bases from V and 0 bases from J, leaving 13 bases between. The germline CDR1 and CDR2 sequences are MNHEY and SMNVEV (reference sequence). The CDR3 spans 15 residues.

The sample holds a few counts of this clone. V is TRBV4-1 and J is TRBJ2-3, with 10 bases aligning to TRBD2. The CDR3 contains 16 residues. With 2 bases clipped from V and 2 bases from J, the junction kept 4 bases outside the gene matches. CDR1 and CDR2 from the germline V gene are MGHRA and YSYEKL. CDR3 bases: TGCGCCAGCAGCCAAAAACTAGCGGGGATCACAGATACGCAGTATTTT. It encodes CASSQKLAGITDTQYF.